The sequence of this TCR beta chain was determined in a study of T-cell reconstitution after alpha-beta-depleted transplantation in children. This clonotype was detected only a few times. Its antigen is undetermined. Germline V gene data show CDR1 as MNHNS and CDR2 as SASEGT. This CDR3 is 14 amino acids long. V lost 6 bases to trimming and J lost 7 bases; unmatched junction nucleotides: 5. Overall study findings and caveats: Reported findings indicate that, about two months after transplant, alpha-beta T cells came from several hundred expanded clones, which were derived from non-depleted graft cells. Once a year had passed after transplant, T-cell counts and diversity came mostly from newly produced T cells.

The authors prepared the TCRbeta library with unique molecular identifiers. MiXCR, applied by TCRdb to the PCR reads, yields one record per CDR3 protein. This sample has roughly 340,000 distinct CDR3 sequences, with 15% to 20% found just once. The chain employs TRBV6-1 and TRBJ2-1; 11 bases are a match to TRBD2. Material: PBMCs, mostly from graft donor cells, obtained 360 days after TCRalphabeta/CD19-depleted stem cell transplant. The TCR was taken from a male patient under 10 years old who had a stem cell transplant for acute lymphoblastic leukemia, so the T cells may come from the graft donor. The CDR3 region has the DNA TGTGCCAGCAGCGACTTAGCGGGAGGGAATGAGCAGTTCTTC. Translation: CASSDLAGGNEQFF.